This T cell receptor beta chain was captured by sequencing in a study of T-cell reconstitution after alpha-beta-depleted transplantation in children. Preparing the TCRbeta library involved the use of unique molecular identifiers. TCRdb re-analysed the PCR reads in MiXCR, keeping a single row per CDR3 protein. The sample carries approximately 93,000 distinct CDR3 sequences, 7% to 9% recorded once. This clonotype appeared many times. Deletions cut 1 base from V and 3 bases from J, with 17 bases between. CDR3 length: 17 residues. The germline V gene has CDR1 LNHNV and CDR2 YYDKDF (reference sequence). Source: PBMCs from the stem cell graft donor, taken from the stem cell graft. V usage is TRBV15 and J usage is TRBJ2-3; no firm D call. This receptor was identified in a human donor who donated a stem cell graft to a child with congenital amegakaryocytic thrombocytopenia. Written as DNA, the CDR3 is TGTGCCACCAGCAGAGGGTATAAGCCGTCCGGAACAGATACGCAGTATTTT. It translates to CATSRGYKPSGTDTQYF.